This T cell receptor (beta chain) was recovered during a study of T cells after somatic rescue of genetic block. The germline V and J ends were trimmed by 2 bases and 8 bases, with 13 bases remaining between them. CDR3 size: 13 residues. Per germline, CDR1 SGHRS and CDR2 YFSETQ. TCRdb's table, derived via immunoSEQ multiplex PCR, lists solely in-frame clones and lacks some. The sample yields fewer than 15,000 clones, roughly two thirds seen once. This clone was counted only a few times. The chain joins TRBV5-1 to TRBJ1-2; D unresolved. The receptor's source is a boy aged 10-17 years. The sequencing sample was made of peripheral blood mononuclear cells (PBMCs). The CDR3 spells CASSFSRSEGYTF. CDR3 DNA: TGCGCCAGCAGCTTCTCCCGTTCGGAGGGCTACACCTTC.